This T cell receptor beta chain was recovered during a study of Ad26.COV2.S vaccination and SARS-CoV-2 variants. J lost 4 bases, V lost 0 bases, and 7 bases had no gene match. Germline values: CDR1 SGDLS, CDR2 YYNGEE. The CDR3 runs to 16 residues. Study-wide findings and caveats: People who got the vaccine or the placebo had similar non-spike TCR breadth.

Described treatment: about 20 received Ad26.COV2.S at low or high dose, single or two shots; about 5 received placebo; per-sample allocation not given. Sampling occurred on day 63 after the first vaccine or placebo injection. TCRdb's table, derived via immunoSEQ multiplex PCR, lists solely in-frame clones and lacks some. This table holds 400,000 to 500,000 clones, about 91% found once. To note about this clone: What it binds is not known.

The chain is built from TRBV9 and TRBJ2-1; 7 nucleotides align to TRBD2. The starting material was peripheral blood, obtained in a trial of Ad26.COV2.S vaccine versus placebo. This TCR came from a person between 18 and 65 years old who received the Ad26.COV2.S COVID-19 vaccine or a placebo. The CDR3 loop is CASSVGSGWDYNEQFF. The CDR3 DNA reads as TGTGCCAGCAGCGTAGGTAGCGGGTGGGATTACAATGAGCAGTTCTTC.